Each of the 32 T cell receptor beta chains below was sequenced from the same sample in a study of blood T cell repertoires in COVID-19. Sequencing was performed with immunoSEQ multiplex PCR; in TCRdb, only in-frame clones are kept and a portion is missing. This sample has about 280,000 clones, with about nine tenths found just once. The specimen was peripheral blood. Receptor source: a woman aged 35 to 49 who had recovered from COVID-19.

This chain uses TRBV7-2 with TRBJ2-4; TRBD1 matches at 8 bases. Germline trimming cut 5 bases from V and 1 base from J; bases unmatched to any gene: 7. Germline V gene sequence: CDR1 SGHTA, CDR2 FQGNSA. CDR3 size: 16 residues. In nucleotides, the CDR3 is TGTGCCAGCAGCCCAGGACAGGGAGAGGCCAAAAACATTCAGTACTTC. It yields the protein CASSPGQGEAKNIQYF. The full variable domain, its missing parts supplied by reference TRBV7-2 and TRBJ2-4, is GAGVSQSPSNKVTEKGKDVELRCDPISGHTALYWYRQSLGQGLEFLIYFQGNSAPDKSGLPSDRFSAERTGGSVSTLTIQRTQQEDSAVYLCASSPGQGEAKNIQYFGAGTRLSVL.

The rearrangement uses TRBV2 and TRBJ2-3; 9 bases align to TRBD2. Germline values: CDR1 SNHLY, CDR2 FYNNEI. Losses at the gene ends were 2 bases for V and 8 bases for J; bases not matched to a gene: 5. This CDR3 has 14 amino acids. In DNA, the CDR3 is TGTGCCAGCAGTGAACCACCGACTAGCGGTACGCAGTATTTT. Translated: CASSEPPTSGTQYF.

The J gene is TRBJ2-7, the V gene TRBV28; possibly TRBD1 for D (5 bases). V was shortened by 6 bases and J by 6 bases, with 15 bases between the two germline ends. This CDR3 contains 13 residues. Germline CDR1 is MDHEN and CDR2 is SYDVKM. CDR3 protein: CASSSTGPSEQYF. The CDR3 coding sequence is TGTGCCAGCAGCTCCACAGGTCCCTCCGAGCAGTACTTC.

The chain joins TRBV24-1 to TRBJ2-1; weak D call: TRBD2 (6 bases). CDR3 length equals 17 residues. V was cut by 5 bases and J by 3 bases, with 19 bases left in between. In germline, CDR1 is KGHDR, CDR2 SFDVKD. The CDR3: CATSGSSGAANYNEQFF. CDR3 bases: TGTGCCACCAGTGGTTCGTCGGGAGCGGCAAACTACAATGAGCAGTTCTTC.

The gene calls are TRBV19 and TRBJ1-3, with TRBD1 identical over 7 bases. The V gene end was trimmed by 4 bases and the J gene end by 0 bases; junction bases not matched to a gene: 3. Germline V gives CDR1 LNHDA, CDR2 SQIVND (reference sequence). The CDR3 runs to 15 residues. The DNA for the CDR3 is TGTGCCAGTAGTACCGACAGGGCCTCTGGAAACACCATATATTTT. Translated: CASSTDRASGNTIYF.

The rearrangement joins TRBV7-9 to TRBJ1-1; 9 bases are shared with TRBD1. Germline V gene data show CDR1 as SEHNR and CDR2 as FQNEAQ (reference sequence). V lost 5 bases, J lost 8 bases, and 6 bases stayed unmatched. The CDR3 sequence is 13 residues long. Here the CDR3 DNA reads TGTGCCAGCAGCCCCCGGGACAGGGAAGAAGCTTTCTTT. This translates into CASSPRDREEAFF.

This chain uses TRBV30 with TRBJ1-2; 8 bases align to TRBD1. Germline CDR1 and CDR2: GTSNPN and SVGIG (reference sequence). Unmatched junction bases numbered 6, after V lost 3 bases and J lost 0 bases. The CDR3 length is 15 residues. This chain's CDR3 is CAWSPRTGTNYGYTF. The CDR3 DNA follows: TGTGCCTGGAGCCCCAGGACAGGGACTAACTATGGCTACACCTTC.

J is TRBJ2-3 and V is TRBV27; 8 nucleotides line up with TRBD2. The CDR3 sequence is 15 residues long. V lost 7 bases to trimming and J lost 1 base; unmatched junction nucleotides: 7. Germline V gene sequence: CDR1 MNHEY, CDR2 SMNVEV (reference sequence). For the CDR3, the DNA is TGTGCCAGCAAATCCGGGACTAGGGGCACAGATACGCAGTATTTT. The encoded protein is CASKSGTRGTDTQYF.

The chain uses TRBV18 and TRBJ2-6, with D maybe TRBD2 (5 bases). V shed 4 bases and J shed 2 bases, with 18 bases lying between them. The CDR3 loop spans 18 amino acids. Germline CDR1 and CDR2: KGHSH and LQKENI. As DNA, the CDR3 is TGTGCCAGCTCACTCCGAAAGGACCCTAGCCCTGGGGCCAACGTCCTGACTTTC. Translation: CASSLRKDPSPGANVLTF.

The chain couples TRBV15 to TRBJ2-7; 8 bases agree with TRBD2. This CDR3 is 17 amino acids long. Germline assignment: CDR1 LNHNV and CDR2 YYDKDF (reference sequence). V lost 0 bases and J lost 6; bases outside the gene matches: 13. The CDR3 nucleotides are TGTGCCACCAGCAGAGATGTGGGGGTGGGACTAGGAGGCGAGCAGTACTTC. Its protein product is CATSRDVGVGLGGEQYF.

The chain uses TRBV14 and TRBJ2-7; 9 nucleotides align to TRBD1. The CDR3 has 14 amino acids. The trim removed 6 bases at V and 2 bases at J, leaving 5 bases unmatched. Germline CDR1 reads SGHDN; CDR2 reads FVKESK. The CDR3, as DNA: TGTGCCAGCAGTTTCCGGGACAGGGCCTACGAGCAGTACTTC. This gives the protein CASSFRDRAYEQYF.

The chain links TRBV19 to TRBJ2-6; 10 bases align to TRBD1. The CDR3 length is 18 residues. Germline-derived CDR1 and CDR2 are LNHDA and SQIVND (reference sequence). The trim removed 8 bases at V and 2 bases at J, leaving 12 bases unmatched. The CDR3 DNA reads as TGTGCCAGTGGCTATCTGGGACAGGGGACCCCTGGGGCCAACGTCCTGACTTTC. Amino acids: CASGYLGQGTPGANVLTF.

The V gene is TRBV2, the J gene TRBJ2-3; tentative D call: TRBD2 (5 bases). Germline V lookup: CDR1 SNHLY, CDR2 FYNNEI. There are 13 residues in the CDR3. Between the trimmed V and J ends, which lost 6 bases and 3 bases, there was a span of 10 bases. CDR3 nucleotide sequence: TGTGCCAGCAGCCAAGGAGGTACAGATACGCAGTATTTT. Translated, it gives CASSQGGTDTQYF.

This CDR3 reads CASSLAVADQPQHF. CDR3 DNA sequence: TGTGCCAGCAGCTTAGCGGTCGCGGATCAGCCCCAGCATTTT. The chain uses TRBV7-2 and TRBJ1-5; D is uncertain. Deletions cut 0 bases from V and 5 bases from J, with 8 bases between. Germline V gene sequence: CDR1 SGHTA, CDR2 FQGNSA. The CDR3 loop spans 14 amino acids. The variable domain in full, completed from reference TRBV7-2 and TRBJ1-5, reads GAGVSQSPSNKVTEKGKDVELRCDPISGHTALYWYRQSLGQGLEFLIYFQGNSAPDKSGLPSDRFSAERTGGSVSTLTIQRTQQEDSAVYLCASSLAVADQPQHFGDGTRLSIL.

This chain connects TRBV27 to TRBJ2-2; TRBD1 is a possible D gene (5 bases). Trimming removed 6 bases at V and 8 bases at J, with 16 bases between. The CDR3 runs to 14 residues. In germline, CDR1 is MNHEY, CDR2 SMNVEV (reference sequence). CDR3: CASRQNGQGGELFF. DNA for the CDR3: TGTGCCAGCAGACAAAATGGGCAGGGAGGGGAGCTGTTTTTT.

The gene calls are TRBV5-4 and TRBJ2-1; 9 positions match TRBD2. V gave up 4 bases and J gave up 0 bases; unmatched junction bases: 5. The CDR3 has 16 residues. Germline CDR1 reads SGHNT; CDR2 reads YYREEE (reference sequence). The CDR3 sequence is CASSLSGSLSYNEQFF. The CDR3, as DNA: TGTGCCAGCAGCCTTAGCGGGAGTCTCTCCTACAATGAGCAGTTCTTC.

The chain couples TRBV2 to TRBJ1-2; maybe TRBD1 (5 bases). The V end lost 7 bases, the J end lost 7 bases, and 19 bases lay between the germline ends. Germline values: CDR1 SNHLY, CDR2 FYNNEI. The CDR3 length is 14 residues. This CDR3 is CASNLDMVKSGYTF. CDR3 DNA sequence: TGTGCCAGCAATCTGGACATGGTAAAGAGTGGCTACACCTTC.

CDR3 residues: CASSQEGHFTGELFF. CDR3 DNA sequence: TGTGCCAGCAGCCAAGAGGGACACTTCACCGGGGAGCTGTTTTTT. The rearrangement joins TRBV3-1 (or the pseudogene TRBV3-2) to TRBJ2-2, with D possibly matching TRBD1 (6 bases). Germline values: CDR1 LGHDT, CDR2 YNNKEL (reference sequence). This CDR3 has 15 residues. Trimming pared 0 bases from V and 4 bases from J, leaving 9 bases between.

This clone has more than one count but fewer than ten. V and J are TRBV28 and TRBJ2-5; 7 bases map to TRBD1. The CDR3 covers 16 residues. The germline V gene encodes CDR1 MDHEN and CDR2 SYDVKM. The V segment lost 5 bases and the J segment 6 bases; nucleotides outside the gene matches: 15. CDR3 nucleotide sequence: TGTGCCAGCAGTACGCAACAGGGGAAGCAACCGAAGACCCAGTACTTC. Protein product: CASSTQQGKQPKTQYF.

V usage is TRBV30 and J usage is TRBJ2-5; the D gene is possibly TRBD1 (6 bases). The germline V and J ends were trimmed by 0 bases and 1 base, with 9 bases remaining between them. The CDR3 runs to 14 residues. The germline gives CDR1 GTSNPN, CDR2 SVGIG (reference sequence). CDR3 coding DNA: TGTGCCTGGAGTGTACCAGGGGCCCAAGAGACCCAGTACTTC. Translation gives CAWSVPGAQETQYF.

The sample holds one count of this clone. V is TRBV30 and J is TRBJ1-1, with TRBD1 matching over 9 bases. The CDR3 is made up of 14 amino acids. Germline CDR1 is GTSNPN and CDR2 is SVGIG (reference sequence). V lost 4 bases to trimming and J lost 7 bases; unmatched junction nucleotides: 10. The CDR3 DNA is TGTGCCTGGAATGTTGGGGACAGGGTGATTGAAGCTTTCTTT. Translated, it gives CAWNVGDRVIEAFF.

The V and J genes are TRBV19 and TRBJ2-3, with D possibly TRBD1 on 5 matching bases. The CDR3 is made up of 14 amino acids. Germline V CDR1 and CDR2: LNHDA, SQIVND (reference sequence). Between the trimmed V and J ends, which lost 4 bases and 0 bases, there was a span of 8 bases. CDR3: CASSKAGSTDTQYF. The DNA of the CDR3 is TGTGCCAGTAGTAAGGCAGGGAGCACAGATACGCAGTATTTT.

The V gene is TRBV9, the J gene TRBJ2-5, with TRBD2 matching 14 bases. This CDR3 contains 18 residues. Germline V gene lookup returns CDR1 SGDLS and CDR2 YYNGEE. Unmatched junction bases numbered 7, after V lost 3 bases and J lost 0 bases. The CDR3 DNA follows: TGTGCCAGCAGCGACGGGACTAGCGGGAGAGCCAACCAAGAGACCCAGTACTTC. Translated, it gives CASSDGTSGRANQETQYF.

The chain carries TRBV7-9 and TRBJ2-7; 11 nucleotides align to TRBD2. Germline values: CDR1 SEHNR, CDR2 FQNEAQ (reference sequence). V dropped 1 base and J dropped 0; count of bases not matched to a gene: 2. The CDR3 is 16 residues long. The CDR3 nucleotides read TGTGCCAGCAGCTTAGTAGCGGGAGGGCCCTCCTACGAGCAGTACTTC. Residues: CASSLVAGGPSYEQYF.

The CDR3 region has the DNA TGCGCCAGCAGCCCTAGACAGGGGCGGAATGAGCAGTTCTTC. Protein sequence: CASSPRQGRNEQFF. The rearrangement joins TRBV5-1 to TRBJ2-1, with 8 bases that match TRBD1. Germline CDR1 and CDR2: SGHRS and YFSETQ. After removal of 4 bases from V and 7 bases from J, the junction contained 7 bases not matched to a gene. The CDR3 extends over 14 amino acids. The full variable domain, with the rest looked up from reference TRBV5-1 and TRBJ2-1, is KAGVTQTPRYLIKTRGQQVTLSCSPISGHRSVSWYQQTPGQGLQFLFEYFSETQRNKGNFPGRFSGRQFSNSRSEMNVSTLELGDSALYLCASSPRQGRNEQFFGPGTRLTVL.

The J gene is TRBJ2-4, the V gene TRBV2, with D perhaps TRBD2 (6 bases). This CDR3 spans 18 amino acids. The germline V gene has CDR1 SNHLY and CDR2 FYNNEI. Trimming pared 1 base from V and 4 bases from J, leaving 20 bases between. Here the CDR3 DNA reads TGTGCCAGCAGTGAAGTTAGCGGACCCGATAGAAAGAAAAACATTCAGTACTTC. As protein: CASSEVSGPDRKKNIQYF.

The J gene is TRBJ2-4, the V gene TRBV28, with TRBD2 as a possible D gene (7 bases). The CDR3 loop spans 17 amino acids. The V gene's germline CDR1 is MDHEN and CDR2 SYDVKM. Trimming shortened V by 7 bases and J by 3 bases, and 22 bases separated the two germline ends. The CDR3 loop is CASTRGRGARGKNIQYF. DNA for the CDR3: TGTGCCAGCACCCGAGGCCGGGGGGCGCGGGGCAAAAACATTCAGTACTTC.

This clone appeared a single time. The V call is TRBV12-1, the J call TRBJ2-1; TRBD2, the table's D call, was not compared with the DNA. TRBV12-1 is listed as a pseudogene. The CDR3 runs 14 residues. For the CDR3, the DNA is TGTGCCAGCAGCCCCCGCCTATTCTACAATGAGCAGTTCTTC. As protein: CASSPRLFYNEQFF.

CDR3 DNA sequence: TGCGCCAGCAGCCAAGACGGCGGGAGTTTCGGGGAGCTGTTTTTT. It encodes CASSQDGGSFGELFF. The V and J genes are TRBV4-1 and TRBJ2-2; 7 positions agree with TRBD2. Germline CDR1 reads MGHRA; CDR2 reads YSYEKL. The length of the CDR3 is 15 residues. J gave up 7 bases and V 0 bases, and 5 bases lay outside the gene matches.

This clone appeared once. The chain recombines TRBV6-2 or TRBV6-3 with TRBJ2-5; the D is unclear. Trimming took 6 bases from V and 4 from J, leaving 6 bases between them. Germline-derived CDR1 and CDR2 are MNHEY and SVGEGT. The CDR3 loop spans 11 amino acids. DNA for the CDR3: TGTGCCAGCAGCCTCCGAGAGACCCAGTACTTC. This codes for CASSLRETQYF.

V is TRBV5-1 and J is TRBJ2-3, with 12 bases fitting TRBD2. Germline V gene sequence: CDR1 SGHRS, CDR2 YFSETQ. The CDR3 runs 17 residues. Trimming removed 0 bases from V and 0 bases from J; junction bases left unmatched: 2. The CDR3 DNA reads TGCGCCAGCAGCTTGGTGCTAGCGGGAGGGAGCACAGATACGCAGTATTTT. It yields the protein CASSLVLAGGSTDTQYF. Based on the CDR3 plus reference TRBV5-1 and TRBJ2-3, the full variable domain is KAGVTQTPRYLIKTRGQQVTLSCSPISGHRSVSWYQQTPGQGLQFLFEYFSETQRNKGNFPGRFSGRQFSNSRSEMNVSTLELGDSALYLCASSLVLAGGSTDTQYFGPGTRLTVL.

This chain joins TRBV10-1 and TRBJ2-3; D may be TRBD1 (5 bases). The CDR3 consists of 16 residues. Looked up from germline, CDR1 is WNHNN and CDR2 is SYGVQD (reference sequence). Trimming removed 4 bases from V and 2 bases from J, with 16 bases in between. The CDR3 loop reads CASSGQGARDTDTQYF. The DNA for the CDR3 is TGCGCCAGCAGTGGTCAGGGTGCTAGAGACACAGATACGCAGTATTTT.